Below, one T cell receptor (beta chain) is given with its context. The antigen remains unidentified. This specimen comes from a study of pediatric ulcerative colitis. Study overall: Ulcerative colitis patients had pancolitis or left-sided colitis, with confirming histology.

Study findings and constraints: Total lymphocyte DNA, not sorted subsets, was the template.

Rectal tissue came from one to two pinch biopsies taken at colonoscopy. Data came from immunoSEQ multiplex PCR; TCRdb stores just in-frame clones and leaves some out. This sample has tens of thousands of clones, with roughly 77% found just once. CDR3 length equals 13 residues. V lost 2 bases and J lost 4, with 9 bases in between. Germline CDR1 is SGHRS and CDR2 is YFSETQ. This TCR was recovered from a boy younger than 18 with mild ulcerative colitis. The sequencing sample was made of gut tissue. The V gene is TRBV5-1, the J gene TRBJ1-1; D gene uncertain. The CDR3 bases are TGCGCCAGCAGCTTAGTCAGAAGCACTGAAGCTTTCTTT. This translates into CASSLVRSTEAFF. Combining the CDR3 with reference TRBV5-1 and TRBJ1-1 gives the whole variable domain KAGVTQTPRYLIKTRGQQVTLSCSPISGHRSVSWYQQTPGQGLQFLFEYFSETQRNKGNFPGRFSGRQFSNSRSEMNVSTLELGDSALYLCASSLVRSTEAFFGQGTRLTVV.